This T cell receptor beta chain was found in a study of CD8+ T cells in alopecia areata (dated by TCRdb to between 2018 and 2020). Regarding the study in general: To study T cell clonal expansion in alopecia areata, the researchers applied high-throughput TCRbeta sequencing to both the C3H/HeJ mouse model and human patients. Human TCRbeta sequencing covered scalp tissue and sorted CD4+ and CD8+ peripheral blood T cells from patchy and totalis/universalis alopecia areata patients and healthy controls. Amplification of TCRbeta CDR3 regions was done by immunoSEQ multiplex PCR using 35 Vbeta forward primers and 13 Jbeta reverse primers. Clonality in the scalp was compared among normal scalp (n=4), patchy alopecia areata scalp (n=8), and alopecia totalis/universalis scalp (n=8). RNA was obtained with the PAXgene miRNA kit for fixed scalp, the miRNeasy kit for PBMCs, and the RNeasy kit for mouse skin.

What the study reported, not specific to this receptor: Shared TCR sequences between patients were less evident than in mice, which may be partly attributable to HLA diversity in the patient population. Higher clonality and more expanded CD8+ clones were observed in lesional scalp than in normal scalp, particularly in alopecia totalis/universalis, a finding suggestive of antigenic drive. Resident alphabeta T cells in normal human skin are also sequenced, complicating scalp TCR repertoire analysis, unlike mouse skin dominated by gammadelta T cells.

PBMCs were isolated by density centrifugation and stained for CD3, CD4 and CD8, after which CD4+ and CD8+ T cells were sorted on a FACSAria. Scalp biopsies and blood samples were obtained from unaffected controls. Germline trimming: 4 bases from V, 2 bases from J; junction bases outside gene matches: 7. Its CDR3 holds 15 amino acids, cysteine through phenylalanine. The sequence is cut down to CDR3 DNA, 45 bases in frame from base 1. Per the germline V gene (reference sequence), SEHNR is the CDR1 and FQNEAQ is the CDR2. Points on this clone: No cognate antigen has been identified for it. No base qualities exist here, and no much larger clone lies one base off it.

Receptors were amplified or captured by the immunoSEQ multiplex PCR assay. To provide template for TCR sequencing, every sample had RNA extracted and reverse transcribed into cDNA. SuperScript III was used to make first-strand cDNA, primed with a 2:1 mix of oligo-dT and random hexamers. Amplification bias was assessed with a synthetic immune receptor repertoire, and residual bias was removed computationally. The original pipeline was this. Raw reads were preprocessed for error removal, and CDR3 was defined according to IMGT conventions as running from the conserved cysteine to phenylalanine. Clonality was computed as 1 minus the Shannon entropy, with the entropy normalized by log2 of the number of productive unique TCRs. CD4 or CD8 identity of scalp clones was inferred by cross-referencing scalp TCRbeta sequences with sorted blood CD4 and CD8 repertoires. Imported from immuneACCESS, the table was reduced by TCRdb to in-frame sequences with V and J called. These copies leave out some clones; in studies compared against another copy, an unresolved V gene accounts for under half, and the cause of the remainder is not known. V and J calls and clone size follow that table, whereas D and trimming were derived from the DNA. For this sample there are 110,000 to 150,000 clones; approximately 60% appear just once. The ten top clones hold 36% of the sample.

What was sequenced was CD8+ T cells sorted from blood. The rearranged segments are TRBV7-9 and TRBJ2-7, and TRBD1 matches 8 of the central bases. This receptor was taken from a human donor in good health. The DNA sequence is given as TGTGCCAGCAGCTCCACCGGGACAGGACCCTACGAGCAGTACTTC. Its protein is CASSSTGTGPYEQYF.